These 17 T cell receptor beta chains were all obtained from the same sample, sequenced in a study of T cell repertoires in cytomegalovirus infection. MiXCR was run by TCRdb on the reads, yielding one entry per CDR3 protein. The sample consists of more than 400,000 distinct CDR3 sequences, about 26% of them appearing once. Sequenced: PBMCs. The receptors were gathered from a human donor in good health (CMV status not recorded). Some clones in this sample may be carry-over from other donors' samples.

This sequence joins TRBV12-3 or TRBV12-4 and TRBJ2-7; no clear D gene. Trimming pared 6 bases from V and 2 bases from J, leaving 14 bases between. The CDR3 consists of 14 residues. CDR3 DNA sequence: TGTGCCAGCAGAACCCCGGGCGGAGCCTACGAGCAGTACTTC. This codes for CASRTPGGAYEQYF.

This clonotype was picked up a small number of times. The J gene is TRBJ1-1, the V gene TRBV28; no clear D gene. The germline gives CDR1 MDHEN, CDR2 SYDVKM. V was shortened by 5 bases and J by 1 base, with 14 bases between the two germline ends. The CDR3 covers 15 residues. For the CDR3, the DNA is TGTGCCAGCAGTCCCATCCCGGCGTGGAACACTGAAGCTTTCTTT. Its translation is CASSPIPAWNTEAFF.

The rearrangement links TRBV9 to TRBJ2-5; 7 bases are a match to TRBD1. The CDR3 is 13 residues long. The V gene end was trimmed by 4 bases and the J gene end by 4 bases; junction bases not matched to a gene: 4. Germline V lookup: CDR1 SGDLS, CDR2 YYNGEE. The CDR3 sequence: CASSTGQAETQYF. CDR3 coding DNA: TGTGCCAGCAGCACCGGACAGGCAGAGACCCAGTACTTC.

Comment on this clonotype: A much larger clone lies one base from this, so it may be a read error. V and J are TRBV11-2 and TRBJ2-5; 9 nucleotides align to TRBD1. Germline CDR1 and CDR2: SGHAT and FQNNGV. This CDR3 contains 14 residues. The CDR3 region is CASSQTGGIETQHF. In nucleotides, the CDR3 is TGTGCCAGCAGCCAGACAGGGGGTATAGAGACCCAGCACTTC.

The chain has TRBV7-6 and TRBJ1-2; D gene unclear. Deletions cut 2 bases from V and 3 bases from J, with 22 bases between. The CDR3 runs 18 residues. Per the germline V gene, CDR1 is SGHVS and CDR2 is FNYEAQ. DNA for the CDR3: TGTGCCAGCAGCTTACCGGCAGGAACAAATACGCTGCACTATGGCTACACCTTC. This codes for CASSLPAGTNTLHYGYTF.

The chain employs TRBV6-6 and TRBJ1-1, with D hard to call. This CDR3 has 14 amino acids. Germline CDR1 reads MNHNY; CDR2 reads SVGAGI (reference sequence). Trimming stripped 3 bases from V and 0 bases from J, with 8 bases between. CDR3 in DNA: TGTGCCAGCAGTTATTTCGCTGTGAACACTGAAGCTTTCTTT. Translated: CASSYFAVNTEAFF.

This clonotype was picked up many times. The CDR3 loop is CASSPPGRETQYF. The CDR3 region has the DNA TGTGCCAGCAGCCCCCCCGGGCGCGAGACCCAGTACTTC. The genes are TRBV7-2 and TRBJ2-5; no definite D call. This CDR3 comprises 13 residues. V lost 5 bases and J lost 5, with 12 bases in between. Germline CDR1 SGHTA, CDR2 FQGNSA.

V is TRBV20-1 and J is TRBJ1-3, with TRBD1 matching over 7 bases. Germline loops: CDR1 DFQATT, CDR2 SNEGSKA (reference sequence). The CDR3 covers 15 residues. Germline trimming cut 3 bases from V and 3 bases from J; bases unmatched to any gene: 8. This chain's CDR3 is CSARGVRGLGNTIYF. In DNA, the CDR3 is TGCAGTGCTAGGGGAGTGAGGGGGCTTGGAAACACCATATATTTT.

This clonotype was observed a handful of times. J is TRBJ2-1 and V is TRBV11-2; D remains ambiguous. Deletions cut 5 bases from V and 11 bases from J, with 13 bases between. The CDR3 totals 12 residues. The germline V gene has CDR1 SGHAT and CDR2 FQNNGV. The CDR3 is CASSPLSSQQFF. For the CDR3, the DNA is TGTGCCAGCAGCCCCCTTAGTAGTCAGCAGTTCTTC.

CDR3 residues: CASSSLATAYEQYF. For the CDR3, the DNA is TGTGCCAGCAGCTCACTAGCGACCGCCTACGAGCAGTACTTC. J is TRBJ2-7 and V is TRBV7-8, with 7 bases aligning to TRBD2. Germline V gene data show CDR1 as SGHVS and CDR2 as FQNEAQ. V gave up 4 bases and J gave up 2 bases; unmatched junction bases: 5. The CDR3 extends over 14 amino acids.

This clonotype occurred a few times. The CDR3 is CASSLTRRTQSNYGYTF. The CDR3, as DNA: TGTGCCAGCAGCTTAACGAGGAGGACCCAATCTAACTATGGCTACACCTTC. The chain recombines TRBV7-2 with TRBJ1-2, with no clear D. Germline CDR1 reads SGHTA; CDR2 reads FQGNSA. V was shortened by 2 bases and J by 0 bases, with 16 bases between the two germline ends. The CDR3 consists of 17 residues.

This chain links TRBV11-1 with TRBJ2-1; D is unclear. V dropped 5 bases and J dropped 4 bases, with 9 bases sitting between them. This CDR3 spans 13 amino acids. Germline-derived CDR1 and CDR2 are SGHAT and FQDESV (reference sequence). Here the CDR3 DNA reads TGTGCCAGCAGCGCGACTCATTACAATGAGCAGTTCTTC. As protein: CASSATHYNEQFF.

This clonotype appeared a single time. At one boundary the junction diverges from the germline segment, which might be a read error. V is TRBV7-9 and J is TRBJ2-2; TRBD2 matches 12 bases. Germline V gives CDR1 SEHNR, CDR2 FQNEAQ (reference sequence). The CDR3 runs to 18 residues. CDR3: CASSVTSGGSLSTGELLF. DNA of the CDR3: TGTGCCAGCAGCGTAACTAGCGGGGGGAGCTTGAGCACCGGGGAGCTGTTATTT.

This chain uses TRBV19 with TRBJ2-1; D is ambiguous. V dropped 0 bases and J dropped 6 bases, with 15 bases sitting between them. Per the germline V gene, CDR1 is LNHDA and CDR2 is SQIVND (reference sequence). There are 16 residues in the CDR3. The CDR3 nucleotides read TGTGCCAGTAGTATAGATCGACGGGTACCCCCCAATGAGCAGTTCTTC. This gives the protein CASSIDRRVPPNEQFF.

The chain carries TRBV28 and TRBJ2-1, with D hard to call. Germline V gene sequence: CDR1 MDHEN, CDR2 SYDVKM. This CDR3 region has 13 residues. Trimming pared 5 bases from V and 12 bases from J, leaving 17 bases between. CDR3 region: CASSPHPTRGQFF. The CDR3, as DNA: TGTGCCAGCAGTCCCCACCCCACCCGAGGGCAGTTCTTC. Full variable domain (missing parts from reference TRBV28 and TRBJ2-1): DVKVTQSSRYLVKRTGEKVFLECVQDMDHENMFWYRQDPGLGLRLIYFSYDVKMKEKGDIPEGYSVSREKKERFSLILESASTNQTSMYLCASSPHPTRGQFFGPGTRLTVL.

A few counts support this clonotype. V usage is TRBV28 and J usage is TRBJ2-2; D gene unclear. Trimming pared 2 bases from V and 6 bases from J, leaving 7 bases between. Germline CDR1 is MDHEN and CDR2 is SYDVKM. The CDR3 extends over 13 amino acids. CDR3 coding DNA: TGTGCCAGCAGTTTACGGGTACCCGGGGAGCTGTTTTTT. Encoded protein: CASSLRVPGELFF.

CDR3 nucleotides: TGCGCCAGCAGCTTGGAGGGGCTCGGGGTCAAAAACATTCAGTACTTC. Translated: CASSLEGLGVKNIQYF. V and J are TRBV5-1 and TRBJ2-4; D could derive from TRBD1 or TRBD2 (5 bases each). Germline CDR1 SGHRS, CDR2 YFSETQ. V dropped 0 bases and J dropped 3 bases, with 13 bases sitting between them. This CDR3 has 16 amino acids.